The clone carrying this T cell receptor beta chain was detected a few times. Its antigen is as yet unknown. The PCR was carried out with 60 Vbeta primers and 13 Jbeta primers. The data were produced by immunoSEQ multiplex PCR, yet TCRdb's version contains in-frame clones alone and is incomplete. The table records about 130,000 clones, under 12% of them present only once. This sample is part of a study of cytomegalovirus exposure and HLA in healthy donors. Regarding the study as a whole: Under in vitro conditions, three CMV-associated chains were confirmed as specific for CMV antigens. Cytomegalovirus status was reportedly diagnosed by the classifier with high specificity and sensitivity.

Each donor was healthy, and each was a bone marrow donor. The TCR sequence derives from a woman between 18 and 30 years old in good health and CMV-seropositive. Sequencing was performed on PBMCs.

CDR3 nucleotide sequence: TGCAGCCTCCGGGACATTTATGGCTACACCTTC. Its protein product is CSLRDIYGYTF. The chain recombines TRBV29-1 with TRBJ1-2, with D possibly matching TRBD1 (6 bases). The V end lost 8 bases, the J end lost 5 bases, and 12 bases lay between the germline ends. The CDR3 length is 11 residues. The germline V gene has CDR1 SQVTM and CDR2 ANQGSEA.